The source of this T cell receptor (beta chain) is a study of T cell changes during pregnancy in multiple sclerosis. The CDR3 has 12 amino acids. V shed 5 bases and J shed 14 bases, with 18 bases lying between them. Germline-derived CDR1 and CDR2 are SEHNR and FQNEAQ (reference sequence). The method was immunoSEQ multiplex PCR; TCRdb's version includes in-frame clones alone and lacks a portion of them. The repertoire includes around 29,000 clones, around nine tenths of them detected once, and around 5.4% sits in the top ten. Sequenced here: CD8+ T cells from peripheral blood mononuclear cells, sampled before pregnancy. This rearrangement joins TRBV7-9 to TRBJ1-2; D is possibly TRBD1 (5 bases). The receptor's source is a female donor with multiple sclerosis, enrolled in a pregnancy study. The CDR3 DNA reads TGTGCCAGCAGCCTCTCGGGGGAGGTAGCTACCTTC. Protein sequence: CASSLSGEVATF.